This T cell receptor beta chain was obtained from a study of cytomegalovirus exposure and HLA in healthy donors. Study at large: There were over 350 genotyped donors. Of these, roughly 84% fell in the genetic ancestry cluster associated with self-reported Caucasian donors. Overall study results and limits: The HLA-A and HLA-B alleles of most subjects were reportedly predicted accurately from TCR beta sequences. When a later analysis was performed, an Asian-associated ancestry cluster reportedly had fewer N-insertions than the approximately 700-donor mean.

PCR primers comprised 60 Vbeta and 13 Jbeta primers. The table came from immunoSEQ multiplex PCR; TCRdb's copy has only in-frame clones and leaves some out. The table lists 150,000 to 200,000 clones, around 72% of them singletons. Of note for this clone: Antigen: not known.

The germline gives CDR1 SGDLS, CDR2 YYNGEE. V shed 4 bases and J shed 4 bases, with 15 bases lying between them. This CDR3 is 15 amino acids long. The sequence came from a man aged 40-49 years in good health and CMV-seropositive. Sequencing used PBMCs. The V and J genes are TRBV9 and TRBJ1-3; possible D gene TRBD1, 5 bases. The CDR3 region is CASSSQANFGNTIYF. DNA of the CDR3: TGTGCCAGCAGCTCACAGGCGAATTTCGGAAACACCATATATTTT.